This entry lists 24 T cell receptor beta chains sequenced from one sample in a study of neoadjuvant anti-PD-1 for oral cavity cancer. TCRdb's table, derived via immunoSEQ multiplex PCR, lists solely in-frame clones and lacks some. The sample records under 85,000 clones, about 80% being singletons. The material sequenced was PBMCs, taken before nivolumab (anti-PD-1) treatment. These receptors were taken from a person aged 40 to 85 with oral cavity squamous cell carcinoma.

The V call is TRBV2, the J call TRBJ2-2; 8 bases agree with TRBD2. The germline V gene has CDR1 SNHLY and CDR2 FYNNEI. The CDR3 is made up of 14 amino acids. V lost 8 bases to trimming and J lost 5 bases; unmatched junction nucleotides: 7. Here the CDR3 DNA reads TGTGCCAGCTCCCGGGGGGGGAGTACCGGGGAGCTGTTTTTT. It translates to CASSRGGSTGELFF.

About this clone itself: The same CDR3 is also encoded by other DNA sequences in this sample. The CDR3 nucleotides are TGTGCCAGTAGCCCCGGGACAGGGTATCAGCCCCAGCATTTT. This encodes CASSPGTGYQPQHF. This rearrangement joins TRBV19 to TRBJ1-5; 9 bases match TRBD1. The CDR3 runs to 14 residues. V dropped 6 bases and J dropped 5; count of bases not matched to a gene: 5. CDR1 LNHDA and CDR2 SQIVND come from the germline V gene (reference sequence).

This clone was detected only once. The rearrangement links TRBV19 to TRBJ1-4; 8 bases agree with TRBD1. Per germline, CDR1 LNHDA and CDR2 SQIVND (reference sequence). The CDR3 length is 15 residues. The junction had 3 bases not matched to a gene; V was cut back by 4 bases and J by 2 bases. The DNA for the CDR3 is TGTGCCAGTAGTAGACAGGGGAGGACTAATGAAAAACTGTTTTTT. Translated, it gives CASSRQGRTNEKLFF.

CDR3 amino acids: CASSRSRDRGGYEQYF. The CDR3 DNA sequence: TGTGCCAGCAGCAGGTCCCGGGACAGGGGCGGATACGAGCAGTACTTC. The V and J genes are TRBV11-2 and TRBJ2-7, with 10 bases that match TRBD1. This CDR3 has 16 residues. J was trimmed by 4 bases and V by 5 bases; bases with no gene match: 11. Per germline, CDR1 SGHAT and CDR2 FQNNGV.

The V gene is TRBV30, the J gene TRBJ1-1, with D perhaps TRBD1 (5 bases). Per germline, CDR1 GTSNPN and CDR2 SVGIG (reference sequence). The CDR3 is 13 residues long. Trimming shortened V by 5 bases and J by 1 base, and 11 bases separated the two germline ends. The CDR3 nucleotides are TGTGCCTGGTCCCGGGGGTGGAACACTGAAGCTTTCTTT. Translating it yields CAWSRGWNTEAFF.

As for this clone: Distinct nucleotide sequences in the sample also encode this CDR3. This chain connects TRBV20-1 to TRBJ2-3; D gene ambiguous. Germline CDR1 reads DFQATT; CDR2 reads SNEGSKA (reference sequence). The CDR3 is made up of 11 amino acids. V lost 3 bases, J lost 6 bases, and 7 bases lay in between. CDR3 loop: CSASLQDTQYF. In DNA form, the CDR3 reads TGCAGTGCTAGTTTGCAGGATACGCAGTATTTT.

The V gene is TRBV2, the J gene TRBJ1-4, with TRBD1 identical over 8 bases. Germline V gives CDR1 SNHLY, CDR2 FYNNEI. The junction had 1 base not matched to a gene; V was cut back by 2 bases and J by 8 bases. The CDR3 has 13 amino acids. CDR3 sequence (DNA): TGTGCCAGCAGTGAAAACAGGGGGGAAAAACTGTTTTTT. As protein: CASSENRGEKLFF.

The V gene is TRBV5-4, the J gene TRBJ2-7; 10 bases fit TRBD1. CDR3 size: 13 residues. J was trimmed by 4 bases and V by 4 bases; bases with no gene match: 2. Germline CDR1 reads SGHNT; CDR2 reads YYREEE (reference sequence). CDR3 loop: CASSRQGAYEQYF. The CDR3 DNA is TGTGCCAGCAGCCGACAGGGGGCTTACGAGCAGTACTTC.

V is TRBV9 and J is TRBJ2-1; the match to TRBD1 covers 8 bases. The germline V gene has CDR1 SGDLS and CDR2 YYNGEE. V lost 0 bases to trimming and J lost 5 bases; unmatched junction nucleotides: 7. This CDR3 has 16 residues. The CDR3 sequence is CASSVAPQGADNEQFF. The CDR3 DNA reads TGTGCCAGCAGCGTAGCTCCCCAGGGGGCGGACAATGAGCAGTTCTTC.

The genes are TRBV9 and TRBJ2-3; the D is unclear. The CDR3 contains 15 residues. The germline gives CDR1 SGDLS, CDR2 YYNGEE. Trimming took off 0 bases at V and 6 bases at J, with 14 bases between the two ends. The CDR3 spells CASSVAGNELDTQYF. In DNA form, the CDR3 reads TGTGCCAGCAGCGTAGCGGGTAACGAGTTGGATACGCAGTATTTT.

The chain combines TRBV29-1 with TRBJ2-1, with D maybe TRBD2 (6 bases). CDR1 is SQVTM, CDR2 ANQGSEA, per germline. Between the trimmed V and J ends, which lost 4 bases and 8 bases, there was a span of 12 bases. The CDR3 runs to 12 residues. The CDR3 DNA reads TGCAGCGTTGGGAGGGAATGGTATGAGCAGTTCTTC. This codes for CSVGREWYEQFF.

This chain uses TRBV20-1 with TRBJ1-1, with a possible D match to TRBD1 (5 bases). There are 11 residues in the CDR3. V lost 6 bases to trimming and J lost 4 bases, with 9 bases between them. Germline CDR1 DFQATT, CDR2 SNEGSKA (reference sequence). CDR3 sequence reads: CSAVQATEAFF. The CDR3 DNA is TGCAGTGCGGTACAGGCCACTGAAGCTTTCTTT.

This chain joins TRBV5-1 and TRBJ2-1; the D gene is possibly TRBD2 (6 bases). CDR3 length: 17 residues. The germline V gene has CDR1 SGHRS and CDR2 YFSETQ. V shed 6 bases and J shed 4 bases, with 23 bases lying between them. For the CDR3, the DNA is TGCGCCAGCACCGTGGAGGCGGGGAGAACCGGTTACAATGAGCAGTTCTTC. It is translated as CASTVEAGRTGYNEQFF.

The V and J genes are TRBV20-1 and TRBJ2-1; D uncertain. The germline gives CDR1 DFQATT, CDR2 SNEGSKA (reference sequence). V gave up 8 bases and J gave up 8 bases, with 10 bases separating them. The CDR3 spans 10 residues. CDR3 sequence: CSPKQDEQFF. The CDR3 region has the DNA TGCAGTCCGAAGCAAGATGAGCAGTTCTTC.

V usage is TRBV2 and J usage is TRBJ2-5; TRBD1 matches at 8 bases. V trimming: 8 bases; J trimming: 4 bases; junction bases outside the gene matches: 3. Germline lookup yields CDR1 SNHLY and CDR2 FYNNEI. The CDR3 consists of 12 residues. The CDR3 spells CASRQGSETQYF. CDR3 nucleotides: TGTGCCAGCCGACAGGGGTCAGAGACCCAGTACTTC.

To note about this clone: Within the sample, other DNA sequences also encode this same CDR3. The chain combines TRBV28 with TRBJ2-5; a weak D match, TRBD2 (5 bases). CDR3 length equals 13 residues. CDR1 and CDR2 from the germline V gene are MDHEN and SYDVKM. Trimming took 3 bases from V and 4 from J, leaving 9 bases between them. The CDR3 is CASSFLAGETQYF. DNA of the CDR3: TGTGCCAGCAGTTTTCTGGCGGGAGAGACCCAGTACTTC.

The chain links TRBV6-5 to TRBJ1-5, with D uncertain. This CDR3 has 12 residues. V shed 10 bases and J shed 7 bases, with 14 bases lying between them. Germline V gene lookup returns CDR1 MNHEY and CDR2 SVGAGI. The DNA for the CDR3 is TGTGCCACCCGCGATGGTTCACAGCCCCAGCATTTT. The encoded protein is CATRDGSQPQHF.

The chain links TRBV6-5 to TRBJ2-7, with D unresolved. This CDR3 region has 12 residues. The V end was cut by 4 bases, the J end by 7 bases, with 11 bases between. Germline CDR1 is MNHEY and CDR2 is SVGAGI. CDR3 amino acids: CASSFPDGEQYF. The CDR3 DNA follows: TGTGCCAGCAGTTTCCCAGATGGAGAGCAGTACTTC.

The chain combines TRBV5-1 with TRBJ2-1, with D perhaps assigned TRBD1 or TRBD2 (5 bases each). From germline, CDR1 is SGHRS and CDR2 YFSETQ. This CDR3 region has 16 residues. With 4 bases removed from V and 0 bases from J, the gap between germline ends came to 14 bases. The CDR3 reads CASSPGDRYSYNEQFF. CDR3 DNA: TGCGCCAGCAGCCCCGGGGACCGATACTCCTACAATGAGCAGTTCTTC. The complete variable domain, with remaining parts taken from reference TRBV5-1 and TRBJ2-1, reads KAGVTQTPRYLIKTRGQQVTLSCSPISGHRSVSWYQQTPGQGLQFLFEYFSETQRNKGNFPGRFSGRQFSNSRSEMNVSTLELGDSALYLCASSPGDRYSYNEQFFGPGTRLTVL.

This clone came up a few times. V is TRBV11-2 and J is TRBJ1-2; the match to TRBD1 covers 10 bases. The V gene end was trimmed by 5 bases and the J gene end by 5 bases; junction bases not matched to a gene: 8. This CDR3 has 15 residues. Per germline, CDR1 SGHAT and CDR2 FQNNGV. Here the CDR3 reads CASSQGDRGGYGYTF. The CDR3 bases are TGTGCCAGCAGCCAAGGGGACAGGGGAGGGTATGGCTACACCTTC.

The rearrangement joins TRBV30 to TRBJ2-3; 9 nucleotides match TRBD2. From germline, CDR1 is GTSNPN and CDR2 SVGIG (reference sequence). CDR3 length equals 14 residues. Trimming cost V 4 bases and J 1 base; bases outside gene matches: 3. This CDR3 reads CAWNPSGGTDTQYF. The CDR3 coding sequence is TGTGCCTGGAACCCTAGCGGGGGCACAGATACGCAGTATTTT. The variable domain in full, with the rest retrieved from reference TRBV30 and TRBJ2-3, is SQTIHQWPATLVQPVGSPLSLECTVEGTSNPNLYWYRQAAGRGLQLLFYSVGIGQISSEVPQNLSASRPQDRQFILSSKKLLLSDSGFYLCAWNPSGGTDTQYFGPGTRLTVL.

This chain uses TRBV10-1 with TRBJ2-7, with no clear D. The CDR3 is 14 amino acids. Germline CDR1 and CDR2: WNHNN and SYGVQD (reference sequence). Trimming removed 7 bases at V and 1 base at J, with 14 bases between. The CDR3 loop is CASIDRDGSYEQYF. The CDR3 nucleotides read TGCGCCAGCATTGATAGAGATGGGTCCTACGAGCAGTACTTC.

The rearrangement joins TRBV7-9 to TRBJ1-2; weak D call: TRBD1 (6 bases). In germline, CDR1 is SEHNR, CDR2 FQNEAQ (reference sequence). The V and J ends lost 0 bases and 13 bases respectively, with 18 bases between them. The length of the CDR3 is 14 residues. The CDR3 spells CASSLAEGEGRITF. CDR3 nucleotide sequence: TGTGCCAGCAGCTTAGCGGAGGGGGAGGGCCGGATCACCTTC.

The chain is built from TRBV19 and TRBJ2-7; 15 nucleotides match TRBD2. Germline V gene data show CDR1 as LNHDA and CDR2 as SQIVND (reference sequence). The trim removed 5 bases at V and 5 bases at J, leaving 4 bases unmatched. CDR3 size: 15 residues. Here the CDR3 reads CASSPGLAGGDEQYF. The CDR3 DNA follows: TGTGCCAGTAGTCCGGGACTAGCGGGAGGTGACGAGCAGTACTTC.